The 18 T cell receptor beta chains listed next were all sequenced from one sample in a study of radiation and T cells in renal cell carcinoma. Treatment in this sample: treatment-naive control, cytoreductive nephrectomy. Sequencing was performed with immunoSEQ multiplex PCR; in TCRdb, only in-frame clones are kept and a portion is missing. The sample has more than 9,500 clones, roughly 65% seen once. The sample was tumor tissue, taken from a patient whose treatment was nephrectomy without radiotherapy. These receptors originate from a woman at least 80 years old with renal cell carcinoma.

The chain couples TRBV2 to TRBJ1-2, with D tentatively TRBD1 (5 bases). The CDR3 length is 14 residues. From germline, CDR1 is SNHLY and CDR2 FYNNEI. The V end lost 2 bases, the J end lost 7 bases, and 14 bases lay between the germline ends. The CDR3 loop is CASSESLSGAGYTF. Here the CDR3 DNA reads TGTGCCAGCAGTGAATCGTTATCCGGGGCTGGCTACACCTTC. Looking up the rest from reference TRBV2 and TRBJ1-2 gives the full variable domain: EPEVTQTPSHQVTQMGQEVILRCVPISNHLYFYWYRQILGQKVEFLVSFYNNEISEKSEIFDDQFSVERPDGSNFTLKIRSTKLEDSAMYFCASSESLSGAGYTFGSGTRLTVV.

The chain has TRBV2 and TRBJ2-5; possible D gene TRBD2, 5 bases. CDR1 is SNHLY and CDR2 is FYNNEI in the germline V gene. V lost 1 base to trimming and J lost 3 bases, with 6 bases between them. The CDR3 sequence is 13 residues long. The CDR3 DNA reads TGTGCCAGCAGTGAAGTGCGGGAAGAGACCCAGTACTTC. This encodes CASSEVREETQYF.

This chain links TRBV5-4 with TRBJ2-4; a weak D match, TRBD2 (6 bases). Germline assignment: CDR1 SGHNT and CDR2 YYREEE (reference sequence). V lost 4 bases and J 6 bases, leaving 23 bases between the germline ends. The CDR3 covers 17 residues. CDR3 loop: CASSVGGPASPRNIQYF. CDR3 nucleotide sequence: TGTGCCAGCAGCGTCGGGGGACCCGCGTCCCCACGAAACATTCAGTACTTC.

The chain carries TRBV19 and TRBJ1-2, with D uncertain. Deletions cut 6 bases from V and 0 bases from J, with 8 bases between. Germline V gene data show CDR1 as LNHDA and CDR2 as SQIVND (reference sequence). This CDR3 has 13 amino acids. CDR3: CASRAIANYGYTF. The CDR3 nucleotides are TGTGCCAGTAGGGCAATAGCTAACTATGGCTACACCTTC.

CDR3 protein: CASSSRGQGSEAFF. DNA for the CDR3: TGTGCCAGCAGCTCTCGGGGACAGGGGTCTGAAGCTTTCTTT. This rearrangement joins TRBV11-2 to TRBJ1-1; 10 bases fit TRBD1. V lost 4 bases, J lost 6 bases, and 5 bases stayed unmatched. Germline V gene lookup returns CDR1 SGHAT and CDR2 FQNNGV. The CDR3 sequence is 14 residues long. The full variable domain, its missing parts supplied by reference TRBV11-2 and TRBJ1-1, is EAGVAQSPRYKIIEKRQSVAFWCNPISGHATLYWYQQILGQGPKLLIQFQNNGVVDDSQLPKDRFSAERLKGVDSTLKIQPAKLEDSAVYLCASSSRGQGSEAFFGQGTRLTVV.

The chain links TRBV2 to TRBJ2-5; possible D gene TRBD2, 7 bases. This CDR3 has 15 amino acids. Trimming shortened V by 4 bases and J by 4 bases, and 16 bases separated the two germline ends. Germline assignment: CDR1 SNHLY and CDR2 FYNNEI. The CDR3 DNA reads TGTGCCAGCAGTGTACGGCGGGGGCCAGGAGAGACCCAGTACTTC. This translates into CASSVRRGPGETQYF.

The CDR3 sequence: CAIGQPEVNGYTF. Written as DNA, the CDR3 is TGTGCCATCGGACAGCCCGAGGTCAATGGCTACACCTTC. The rearrangement links TRBV6-5 to TRBJ1-2; tentatively, D is TRBD1 (6 bases). Germline V CDR1 and CDR2: MNHEY, SVGAGI. Deletions cut 10 bases from V and 6 bases from J, with 18 bases between. This CDR3 spans 13 amino acids.

The J gene is TRBJ2-5, the V gene TRBV2; TRBD1 aligns across 9 bases. The germline V gene has CDR1 SNHLY and CDR2 FYNNEI. This CDR3 comprises 15 residues. The V and J ends lost 2 bases and 8 bases, in that order; junction bases with no gene match: 9. The chain's CDR3 is CASSETGQGGRTQYF. CDR3 in DNA: TGTGCCAGCAGTGAAACGGGACAGGGTGGGAGAACCCAGTACTTC.

This clone was found a few times. The chain joins TRBV4-3 to TRBJ1-5; D is ambiguous. The V gene's germline CDR1 is LGHNA and CDR2 YSLEER. This CDR3 has 18 residues. Trimming pared 0 bases from V and 0 bases from J, leaving 15 bases between. The CDR3 protein is CASSQDGPPGYSNQPQHF. As DNA, the CDR3 is TGCGCCAGCAGCCAAGATGGACCCCCGGGTTATAGCAATCAGCCCCAGCATTTT.

This clone appeared a few times. V gene TRBV18 combines with J gene TRBJ2-7, with 7 bases aligning to TRBD2. The trim removed 2 bases at V and 6 bases at J, leaving 10 bases unmatched. The CDR3 sequence is 15 residues long. The germline gives CDR1 KGHSH, CDR2 LQKENI. CDR3 sequence reads: CASSPGEGGKVEQYV. Here the CDR3 DNA reads TGTGCCAGCTCACCAGGGGAGGGAGGCAAGGTCGAGCAGTACGTC.

This chain joins TRBV9 and TRBJ1-2; D call uncertain. The CDR3 consists of 15 residues. Per the germline V gene, CDR1 is SGDLS and CDR2 is YYNGEE. Trimming took 0 bases from V and 4 from J, leaving 13 bases between them. The DNA for the CDR3 is TGTGCCAGCAGCGTAGAACAGCGGCCCTCCTATGGCTACACCTTC. Amino acid sequence: CASSVEQRPSYGYTF.

This clone was detected only once. The J gene is TRBJ1-1, the V gene TRBV5-4, with 9 nucleotides matching TRBD1. The length of the CDR3 is 15 residues. V was pared by 4 bases and J by 5 bases, with 9 bases of the junction left unmatched. Germline-derived CDR1 and CDR2 are SGHNT and YYREEE (reference sequence). CDR3 amino acids: CASSLTDRGRTEAFF. In DNA form, the CDR3 reads TGTGCCAGCAGCCTAACGGACAGGGGTAGGACTGAAGCTTTCTTT.

Only a few counts were recorded for this clone. The chain couples TRBV5-1 to TRBJ1-2; D not certain. CDR3 size: 13 residues. Trimming stripped 4 bases from V and 6 bases from J, with 13 bases between. CDR1 SGHRS and CDR2 YFSETQ come from the germline V gene. The CDR3 region is CASSRAGENGYTF. CDR3 sequence (DNA): TGCGCCAGCAGCCGGGCAGGTGAAAATGGCTACACCTTC. The whole variable domain, remainder taken from reference TRBV5-1 and TRBJ1-2, is KAGVTQTPRYLIKTRGQQVTLSCSPISGHRSVSWYQQTPGQGLQFLFEYFSETQRNKGNFPGRFSGRQFSNSRSEMNVSTLELGDSALYLCASSRAGENGYTFGSGTRLTVV.

The rearrangement joins TRBV9 to TRBJ2-3; D is ambiguous. Germline CDR1 and CDR2: SGDLS and YYNGEE. Trimming took 4 bases from V and 3 from J, leaving 27 bases between them. This CDR3 is built from 19 residues. The CDR3 protein is CASSSRVGSSMGMTDTQYF. The CDR3 nucleotides are TGTGCCAGCAGCTCACGGGTGGGCAGCTCAATGGGTATGACAGATACGCAGTATTTT.

This chain joins TRBV6-1 and TRBJ2-7; possibly TRBD2 for D (6 bases). The germline gives CDR1 MNHNS, CDR2 SASEGT. Trimming took 6 bases from V and 3 from J, leaving 9 bases between them. This CDR3 contains 12 residues. The chain's CDR3 is CASSGTLYEQYF. CDR3 coding DNA: TGTGCCAGCAGCGGGACTCTCTACGAGCAGTACTTC.

CDR3 in DNA: TGTGCCAGCAGCTTTGACGGTTCATTTGGAAACACCATATATTTT. Translation: CASSFDGSFGNTIYF. The chain uses TRBV7-9 and TRBJ1-3; the D is unclear. Germline CDR1 SEHNR, CDR2 FQNEAQ (reference sequence). The CDR3 covers 15 residues. V lost 3 bases and J 3 bases, leaving 12 bases between the germline ends.

The gene calls are TRBV5-1 and TRBJ2-5; D may be TRBD1 (6 bases). The CDR3 is made up of 15 amino acids. Per germline, CDR1 SGHRS and CDR2 YFSETQ. The V end was cut by 4 bases, the J end by 1 base, with 14 bases between. As DNA, the CDR3 is TGCGCCAGCAGCCCCCTAGGGGGATTCCAAGAGACCCAGTACTTC. Amino acids: CASSPLGGFQETQYF.

This clone was picked up one time. The chain carries TRBV4-3 and TRBJ1-2, with a weak D call TRBD1 (5 bases). Between the trimmed V and J ends, which lost 0 bases and 4 bases, there was a span of 9 bases. This CDR3 spans 14 amino acids. Germline V lookup: CDR1 LGHNA, CDR2 YSLEER. CDR3 protein: CASSQEYQGYGYTF. Written as DNA, the CDR3 is TGCGCCAGCAGCCAAGAATATCAGGGCTATGGCTACACCTTC.